One sample yielded the 13 T cell receptor beta chains listed below, sequenced in a study of glioma-infiltrating T cells after dendritic cell vaccination (dated by TCRdb to 2016 to 2018). Sample time point, as interpreted from the label and publication: after dendritic cell vaccination, including at tumor progression/relapse. The method behind the library was the immunoSEQ multiplex PCR assay. Drawn from immuneACCESS, this table holds only the in-frame rearrangements with V and J called that TCRdb kept. Clones are partly lost; checked studies trace under half to an unresolved V gene and leave the rest unexplained. The sample table shows approximately 85,000 clones, and 75% to 90% are seen once. The top ten clonotypes cover about 8.5% of the sample. Sequenced here: blood, sampled after dendritic cell vaccination. The receptors were sampled from a human donor with glioblastoma.

The gene calls are TRBV27 and TRBJ2-5, with D perhaps TRBD1 (6 bases). Germline assignment: CDR1 MNHEY and CDR2 SMNVEV (reference sequence). The V and J ends lost 5 bases and 13 bases respectively, with 23 bases between them. The CDR3 is 14 amino acids. CDR3 region: CASSPRPGQPRMYF. The CDR3 bases are TGTGCCAGCAGTCCTCGTCCCGGACAGCCCCGAATGTACTTC.

The chain is built from TRBV4-1 and TRBJ1-4; 11 positions agree with TRBD1. V lost 4 bases and J lost 7; bases outside the gene matches: 17. This CDR3 is 19 amino acids long. Germline CDR1 MGHRA, CDR2 YSYEKL. CDR3 residues: CASSRLAGQGARGSEKLFF. For the CDR3, the DNA is TGCGCCAGCAGCCGACTTGCTGGACAGGGGGCGCGTGGTAGTGAAAAACTGTTTTTT.

V is TRBV27 and J is TRBJ1-2, with 7 nucleotides matching TRBD1. Trimming removed 6 bases from V and 6 bases from J; junction bases left unmatched: 13. Germline assignment: CDR1 MNHEY and CDR2 SMNVEV (reference sequence). The CDR3 loop spans 15 amino acids. The DNA for the CDR3 is TGTGCCAGCAGCCGTTCAGGGGGGACAGCCCATGGCTACACCTTC. It yields the protein CASSRSGGTAHGYTF.

The chain has TRBV2 and TRBJ2-7; the D gene is possibly TRBD2 (5 bases). Trimming took 4 bases from V and 0 from J, leaving 10 bases between them. Germline V gene sequence: CDR1 SNHLY, CDR2 FYNNEI. The length of the CDR3 is 14 residues. The CDR3 region is CASSVRGLSYEQYF. CDR3 in DNA: TGTGCCAGCAGTGTAAGAGGGCTCTCCTACGAGCAGTACTTC.

The J gene is TRBJ2-7, the V gene TRBV2; TRBD1 matches at 10 bases. V shed 4 bases and J 4 bases; nucleotides not matched to a gene: 10. CDR3 length: 16 residues. CDR1 is SNHLY, CDR2 FYNNEI, per germline. CDR3 in amino acids: CASSGLGQGKGYEQYF. The DNA of the CDR3 is TGTGCCAGCAGTGGATTGGGACAGGGGAAGGGGTACGAGCAGTACTTC.

This clone was recorded only once. This chain connects TRBV7-3 to TRBJ2-5; TRBD1 matches at 12 bases. Germline CDR1 SGHTA, CDR2 FQGTGA. The CDR3 has 17 residues. Unmatched junction bases numbered 11, after V lost 5 bases and J lost 4 bases. The CDR3 loop reads CASSLQAGDRGRETQYF. CDR3 in DNA: TGTGCCAGCAGCCTCCAAGCCGGGGACAGGGGGCGAGAGACCCAGTACTTC.

V and J are TRBV13 and TRBJ2-1; D unclear. The length of the CDR3 is 14 residues. The V gene lost 0 bases and the J gene lost 8 bases, with 11 bases spanning the gap. Per germline, CDR1 PRHDT and CDR2 FYEKMQ (reference sequence). CDR3 sequence: CASSLGRRSDEQFF. The CDR3 DNA follows: TGTGCCAGCAGCTTAGGCCGGAGATCGGATGAGCAGTTCTTC. Supplemented by reference TRBV13 and TRBJ2-1, the full variable domain reads AAGVIQSPRHLIKEKRETATLKCYPIPRHDTVYWYQQGPGQDPQFLISFYEKMQSDKGSIPDRFSAQQFSDYHSELNMSSLELGDSALYFCASSLGRRSDEQFFGPGTRLTVL.

The V gene is TRBV28, the J gene TRBJ1-2; D not certain. The CDR3 totals 15 residues. Germline CDR1 is MDHEN and CDR2 is SYDVKM. The germline V and J ends were trimmed by 3 bases and 0 bases, with 11 bases remaining between them. CDR3 sequence: CASSFVVVTNYGYTF. The DNA of the CDR3 is TGTGCCAGCAGTTTTGTAGTTGTAACTAACTATGGCTACACCTTC.

The chain joins TRBV19 to TRBJ2-7, with TRBD2 matching 11 bases. CDR3 length: 15 residues. V shed 6 bases and J 3 bases; nucleotides not matched to a gene: 7. The germline gives CDR1 LNHDA, CDR2 SQIVND (reference sequence). The CDR3 DNA reads TGTGCCAGTAGACCTACCGGGACTAGCGGCTACGAGCAGTACTTC. Translated, it gives CASRPTGTSGYEQYF.

This clone came up once. V usage is TRBV5-6 and J usage is TRBJ1-1; D is possibly TRBD1 (5 bases). Germline CDR1 SGHDT, CDR2 YYEEEE. Between the trimmed V and J ends, which lost 2 bases and 0 bases, there was a span of 23 bases. This CDR3 has 19 residues. In DNA form, the CDR3 reads TGTGCCAGCAGCTTAAGTCGGGGGGGTAGGGGAAACATGAACACTGAAGCTTTCTTT. It is translated as CASSLSRGGRGNMNTEAFF.

The gene calls are TRBV19 and TRBJ2-7; possible D gene TRBD1, 5 bases. Germline CDR1 and CDR2: LNHDA and SQIVND (reference sequence). The CDR3 loop spans 13 amino acids. The V gene lost 4 bases and the J gene lost 4 bases, with 11 bases spanning the gap. In DNA, the CDR3 is TGTGCCAGTAGTAAGACAGTGAATTACGAGCAGTACTTC. Its translation: CASSKTVNYEQYF.

This sequence joins TRBV19 and TRBJ1-1; 9 positions match TRBD1. Germline V gives CDR1 LNHDA, CDR2 SQIVND (reference sequence). CDR3 length: 17 amino acids. Unmatched junction bases numbered 8, after V lost 3 bases and J lost 0 bases. This CDR3 is CASSIKGTGSLNTEAFF. The CDR3 DNA reads as TGTGCCAGTAGTATTAAAGGGACAGGGTCTCTGAACACTGAAGCTTTCTTT. Full variable domain (outside the CDR3, taken from reference TRBV19 and TRBJ1-1): DGGITQSPKYLFRKEGQNVTLSCEQNLNHDAMYWYRQDPGQGLRLIYYSQIVNDFQKGDIAEGYSVSREKKESFPLTVTSAQKNPTAFYLCASSIKGTGSLNTEAFFGQGTRLTVV.

A word on this clone: The same CDR3 can be traced to other DNA sequences in this sample. The chain combines TRBV4-3 with TRBJ2-7; 8 bases are a match to TRBD1. With 3 bases clipped from V and 6 bases from J, the junction kept 4 bases outside the gene matches. Germline V CDR1 and CDR2: LGHNA, YSLEER. The CDR3 is 13 residues long. The CDR3 DNA reads TGCGCCAGCAGCCACCGGACAGGGAGCGAGCAGTACTTC. This gives the protein CASSHRTGSEQYF.